The clone carrying this TCR beta chain was recorded a few times. Its cognate antigen is unknown. Oncomine TCR Beta short-read sequencing was applied to DNA from cultured CD4+ T cells. CD4+ T cells were cultured, and genomic DNA was extracted from them. TCRdb recomputed calls from the PCR reads with MiXCR, one row per CDR3 protein. The repertoire holds about 8,100 distinct CDR3 sequences, approximately 55% seen once, with about 30% in the top ten. These data originate in a study of vaccination and CD4 T cells after COVID-19. Study-level background: Stimulation of the cells used overlapping spike peptide pools from SARS-CoV-2 and from the common cold coronaviruses HCoV-NL63, HCoV-OC43 and HCoV-229E.

The CDR3 runs to 13 residues. Germline values: CDR1 MNHNS, CDR2 SASEGT. The V and J ends lost 4 bases and 4 bases respectively, with 9 bases between them. Treatment noted: roughly 11-day PBMC culture with coronavirus spike peptide pools or control peptides (ViraFEST assay). Sequencing used CD4+ T cells from blood, cultured in vitro. This sequence joins TRBV6-1 and TRBJ2-3; no firm D call. The sequence was collected from a human donor who had recovered from COVID-19. This chain's CDR3 is CASSGYRPDTQYF. In DNA, the CDR3 is TGTGCCAGCAGTGGATATCGGCCAGATACGCAGTATTTT.